This T cell receptor beta chain is from a study of shared clonotypes between healthy human individuals. Study-wide points: Among non-shared clonotypes, generation probabilities were lower than among those shared by all four donors.

With regard to this clone: Its matching antigen is unknown.

Donors, without exception, were Caucasian adults residing in Nashville, Tennessee. The authors loaded 150 to 250 ng DNA, some 32,000 T cell genomes, into sorted-subset replicate PCRs. Profiling relied on immunoSEQ multiplex PCR, and the TCRdb table lists in-frame clones only, not all of them. The sample yields fewer than 1.8 million clones, 98% seen once. The CDR3 runs to 15 residues. Germline CDR1 SGHDT, CDR2 YYEEEE. V lost 7 bases and J lost 3; bases outside the gene matches: 10. Sequencing was done on a sample of naive CD4+ T cells sorted from blood. Subset here: CD45RA+ positively selected. The receptor was derived from a man aged 25-45 years in good health. V is TRBV5-6 and J is TRBJ2-1; TRBD2 aligns across 7 bases. The CDR3 coding sequence is TGTGCCAGCTTGCCCGGGGAGGGCCTCTACAATGAGCAGTTCTTC. Its protein product is CASLPGEGLYNEQFF.